Following are 9 T cell receptor beta chains from one sample sequenced in a study of T cell responses to AZD1222 COVID-19 vaccine. TCRdb's copy holds only in-frame clones and misses some; the assay was immunoSEQ multiplex PCR. The table records about 130,000 clones, roughly 93% of them present only once. This material consisted of peripheral blood, taken 28 days after the second AZD1222 dose. Every receptor here comes from an adult who received the AZD1222 COVID-19 vaccine.

This rearrangement joins TRBV5-5 to TRBJ2-3; D gene ambiguous. Germline V lookup: CDR1 SGHKS, CDR2 YYEKEE (reference sequence). The CDR3 runs 15 residues. Trimming shortened V by 2 bases and J by 1 base, and 11 bases separated the two germline ends. The CDR3, as DNA: TGTGCCAGCAGCTTTCAGTTTGCCGGCACAGATACGCAGTATTTT. Protein sequence: CASSFQFAGTDTQYF.

This chain uses TRBV5-4 with TRBJ2-5; D may match TRBD1 or TRBD2 (6 bases each). Trimming removed 8 bases at V and 1 base at J, with 12 bases between. Per the germline V gene, CDR1 is SGHNT and CDR2 is YYREEE (reference sequence). The CDR3 loop spans 13 amino acids. CDR3 sequence reads: CASKGGGQETQYF. The CDR3 coding sequence is TGTGCCAGTAAAGGAGGGGGCCAAGAGACCCAGTACTTC.

The J gene is TRBJ2-1, the V gene TRBV11-2, with no clear D. V was clipped by 5 bases and J by 5 bases, with 10 bases between them. The germline V gene encodes CDR1 SGHAT and CDR2 FQNNGV. This CDR3 has 13 residues. Here the CDR3 reads CASSKSVDNEQFF. The CDR3 nucleotides read TGTGCCAGCAGCAAGAGTGTAGACAATGAGCAGTTCTTC.

This chain links TRBV11-1 with TRBJ1-2; tentatively, D is TRBD1 (6 bases). The V end lost 5 bases, the J end lost 4 bases, and 11 bases lay between the germline ends. Germline loops: CDR1 SGHAT, CDR2 FQDESV (reference sequence). CDR3 size: 13 residues. CDR3 amino acids: CASSEGQLYGYTF. CDR3 nucleotides: TGTGCCAGCAGCGAGGGACAACTCTATGGCTACACCTTC. The variable domain in full, with the rest retrieved from reference TRBV11-1 and TRBJ1-2, is EAEVAQSPRYKITEKSQAVAFWCDPISGHATLYWYRQILGQGPELLVQFQDESVVDDSQLPKDRFSAERLKGVDSTLKIQPAELGDSAMYLCASSEGQLYGYTFGSGTRLTVV.

This chain links TRBV5-4 with TRBJ2-7; 10 nucleotides match TRBD1. The CDR3 is made up of 12 amino acids. Germline lookup yields CDR1 SGHNT and CDR2 YYREEE (reference sequence). The V segment lost 4 bases and the J segment 9 bases; nucleotides outside the gene matches: 4. CDR3 in DNA: TGTGCCAGCAGCGGGACAGGGGAAAGGCAGTACTTC. As protein: CASSGTGERQYF. Using reference TRBV5-4 and TRBJ2-7 for the parts outside the CDR3, the full variable domain is ETGVTQSPTHLIKTRGQQVTLRCSSQSGHNTVSWYQQALGQGPQFIFQYYREEENGRGNFPPRFSGLQFPNYSSELNVNALELDDSALYLCASSGTGERQYFGPGTRLTVT.

This clone occurred once. The chain has TRBV12-3 or TRBV12-4 and TRBJ2-7, with D possibly matching TRBD1 (5 bases). This CDR3 region has 13 residues. V gave up 2 bases and J gave up 7 bases, with 12 bases separating them. The CDR3 reads CASSLLGAGEQYF. CDR3 coding DNA: TGTGCCAGCAGTTTATTAGGGGCTGGTGAGCAGTACTTC.

The CDR3 reads CASSPSDLREAISGANVLTF. Written as DNA, the CDR3 is TGTGCCAGCAGCCCAAGCGATCTGCGGGAGGCGATATCTGGGGCCAACGTCCTGACTTTC. The rearrangement links TRBV9 to TRBJ2-6; TRBD2 aligns across 8 bases. Trimming at V came to 4 bases and at J to 1 base, leaving 16 bases not matched to a gene. The CDR3 is 20 amino acids. Germline lookup yields CDR1 SGDLS and CDR2 YYNGEE.

This clone was seen only once. Written as DNA, the CDR3 is TGTGCCAGCGGACATGAGGCCCACGAGCAGTACTTC. This codes for CASGHEAHEQYF. The chain uses TRBV27 and TRBJ2-7; possibly TRBD1 for D (5 bases). The CDR3 contains 12 residues. Germline CDR1 and CDR2: MNHEY and SMNVEV (reference sequence). Trimming cost V 8 bases and J 5 bases, with 13 bases left between them.

V usage is TRBV7-8 and J usage is TRBJ2-7, with 11 bases fitting TRBD2. CDR1 and CDR2 (germline): SGHVS, FQNEAQ. J gave up 5 bases and V 5 bases, and 14 bases lay outside the gene matches. This CDR3 contains 17 residues. In DNA, the CDR3 is TGTGCCAGCAGCCCAACGGTAGCGGGAGGGCAGAGGCACGAGCAGTACTTC. Amino acids: CASSPTVAGGQRHEQYF.